This TCR beta chain was sequenced for a study of blood T cell repertoires in COVID-19 (dated by TCRdb to 2020 to 2021). Study-wide context: The collaborator samples originated in the United States, Italy and Spain and spanned the acute and convalescent phases of COVID-19. Subjects who had been exposed to COVID-19, were actively infected with it, or had recovered from it provided the deeply sampled blood TCRbeta repertoires that made up the dataset. The repertoires were released in a freely available public database intended as a resource for research on the immune response to SARS-CoV-2. The samples were drawn from the first 160 participants of the ongoing ImmuneRACE study and from more than 1,000 subjects provided by 6 global collaborators. Where available, HLA class I and class II types were taken from metadata supplied by the sample provider and were not determined by assay-based typing. A de-identified subject ID, COVID-19 status, age in years and sex were almost always included in the sample metadata. The material from the prospective study consisted of cDNA or gDNA derived from T cells, B-cell-depleted T cells, or PBMCs.

The CDR3 holds 14 amino acids from the cysteine to the phenylalanine. Only the CDR3 region is kept as DNA, spanning 42 bases read in frame from base 1. Looking up the germline V gene yields CDR1 SNHLY and CDR2 FYNNEI. Trimming leaves V shorter by 5 bases and J shorter by 7 bases, with the junction holding 8 bases beyond the gene matches. TCRbeta CDR3 regions were amplified from genomic DNA by means of the immunoSEQ Assay, a bias-controlled multiplex PCR. Turning to the authors' computational methods: Within the assay, amplification of reference gene primers was used to estimate how many nucleated cells each sample contained. To quantify the absolute abundance of each unique TCRbeta CDR3 rearrangement, sequence reads were collapsed and filtered. Productive Simpson clonality was computed per sample as the square root of Simpson's diversity index over productive rearrangements. TCRdb took over this immuneACCESS table, retaining in-frame rearrangements with V and J assigned. Such tables are incomplete; in checked studies, under half of the missing clones stem from an unresolved V gene, and the remainder is unexplained. V, J and clone size derive from that table, while D and trimming were established from the DNA sequence. The sample table contains around 280,000 clones; only one count was recorded for around 87% of them. Together, the top ten hold 1% to 1.5% of the sample.

Results the study describes overall, beyond this receptor: How much clinical and demographic metadata was included differed by source and by participant, and the metadata was provided uncurated.

With respect to this clone: The antigen this receptor binds is unknown. No clone much larger than this one lies a single base away; base qualities are absent.

Whole blood was collected in K2EDTA tubes by collaborating institutions according to the institutions' own protocols. For TCRbeta analysis, collaborator samples were shipped as frozen whole blood, as isolated PBMCs, or as DNA extracted from either sample type. The chain uses TRBV2 and TRBJ1-5; 7 nucleotides in the junction match TRBD1. This clonotype originated in a man in his 70s with acute or convalescent COVID-19. Sequenced input: peripheral blood. Here is the DNA: TGTGCCAGCAGTTCCCAGGGGGGTGGCCAGCCCCAGCATTTT. Translated, it gives CASSSQGGGQPQHF.